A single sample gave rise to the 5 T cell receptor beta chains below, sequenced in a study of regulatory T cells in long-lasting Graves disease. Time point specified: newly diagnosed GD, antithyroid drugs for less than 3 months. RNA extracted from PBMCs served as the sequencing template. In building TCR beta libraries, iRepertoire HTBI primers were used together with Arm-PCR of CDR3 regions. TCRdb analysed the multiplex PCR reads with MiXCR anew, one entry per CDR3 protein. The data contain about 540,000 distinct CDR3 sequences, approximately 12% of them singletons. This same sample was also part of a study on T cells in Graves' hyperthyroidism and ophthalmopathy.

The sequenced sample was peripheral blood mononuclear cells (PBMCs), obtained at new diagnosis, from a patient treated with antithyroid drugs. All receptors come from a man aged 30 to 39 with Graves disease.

CDR3 sequence (DNA): TGTGCCAGCAGTCCCGCCGGGACAGGCTCCTACGAGCAGTACTTC. It codes for CASSPAGTGSYEQYF. This chain uses TRBV28 with TRBJ2-7, with 8 bases identical to TRBD1. This CDR3 is 15 amino acids long. J gave up 0 bases and V 5 bases, and 6 bases lay outside the gene matches. CDR1 MDHEN and CDR2 SYDVKM come from the germline V gene.

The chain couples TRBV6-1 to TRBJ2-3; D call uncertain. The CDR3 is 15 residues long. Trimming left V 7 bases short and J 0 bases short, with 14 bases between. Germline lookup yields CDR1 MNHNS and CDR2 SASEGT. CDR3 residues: CASIPRGTSTDTQYF. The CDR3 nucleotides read TGTGCCAGCATCCCTCGCGGAACTAGCACAGATACGCAGTATTTT.

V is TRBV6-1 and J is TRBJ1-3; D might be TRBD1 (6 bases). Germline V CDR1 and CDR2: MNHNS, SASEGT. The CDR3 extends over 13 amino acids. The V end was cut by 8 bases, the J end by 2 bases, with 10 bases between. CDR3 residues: CASGTGPGNTIYF. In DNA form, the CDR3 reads TGTGCCAGCGGAACAGGGCCTGGAAACACCATATATTTT.

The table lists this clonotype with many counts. This CDR3 is CASTTRTQPLGYTF. The CDR3 DNA is TGTGCCAGCACAACCAGGACCCAACCTCTCGGCTACACCTTC. V and J are TRBV12-3 or TRBV12-4 and TRBJ1-2; the D is unclear. The CDR3 spans 14 residues. Deletions cut 7 bases from V and 8 bases from J, with 20 bases between.

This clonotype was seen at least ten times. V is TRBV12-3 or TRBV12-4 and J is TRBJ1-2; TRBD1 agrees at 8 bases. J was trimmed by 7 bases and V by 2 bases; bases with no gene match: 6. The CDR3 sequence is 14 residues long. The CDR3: CASSLRQGAPGYTF. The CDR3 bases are TGTGCCAGCAGTTTACGGCAGGGGGCCCCTGGCTACACCTTC.